The 23 T cell receptor beta chains reported below all come from one sample, sequenced in a study of blood T cell repertoires in COVID-19. The assay was immunoSEQ multiplex PCR, and TCRdb's table has in-frame clones only and misses some. The data show 50,000 or so clones, about 90% seen once. Sequenced input: peripheral blood. These receptors all come from a man between 65 and 85 years old with active COVID-19.

The genes are TRBV28 and TRBJ1-5; D not resolved. CDR1 and CDR2 (germline): MDHEN, SYDVKM. Trimming cost V 3 bases and J 2 bases, with 14 bases left between them. This CDR3 has 16 residues. Written as DNA, the CDR3 is TGTGCCAGCAGTTTGAGTCGGGATTTCGGCAATCAGCCCCAGCATTTT. Encoded protein: CASSLSRDFGNQPQHF.

This chain links TRBV7-2 with TRBJ1-1; no firm D call. The CDR3 is made up of 15 amino acids. The V end lost 8 bases, the J end lost 0 bases, and 16 bases lay between the germline ends. Germline lookup yields CDR1 SGHTA and CDR2 FQGNSA. The CDR3 loop reads CASSLGLGMNTEAFF. The CDR3 bases are TGTGCCAGCTCGCTTGGGCTCGGAATGAACACTGAAGCTTTCTTT.

V usage is TRBV6-4 and J usage is TRBJ2-3, with a tentative D call TRBD2 (6 bases). Germline CDR1 MRHNA, CDR2 SNTAGT. Trimming left V 4 bases short and J 3 bases short, with 8 bases between. The CDR3 spans 13 residues. As DNA, the CDR3 is TGTGCCAGCAGTGGCGGGGCGACAGATACGCAGTATTTT. Translated: CASSGGATDTQYF.

V is TRBV4-3 and J is TRBJ1-4, with TRBD1 as a possible D gene (5 bases). The length of the CDR3 is 14 residues. Trimming removed 0 bases at V and 8 bases at J, with 10 bases between. Germline V gives CDR1 LGHNA, CDR2 YSLEER. Written as DNA, the CDR3 is TGCGCCAGCAGCCAAGAATCGGGGGGGGAAAAACTGTTTTTT. It translates to CASSQESGGEKLFF.

The gene calls are TRBV3-1 (or the pseudogene TRBV3-2) and TRBJ1-1; D unclear. The V end lost 0 bases, the J end lost 0 bases, and 5 bases lay between the germline ends. The CDR3 loop spans 14 amino acids. CDR1 LGHDT and CDR2 YNNKEL come from the germline V gene (reference sequence). The CDR3 DNA is TGTGCCAGCAGCCAAGATCGGTTGAACACTGAAGCTTTCTTT. Amino acid sequence: CASSQDRLNTEAFF.

The chain links TRBV7-3 to TRBJ2-6; no clear D gene. With 5 bases removed from V and 0 bases from J, the gap between germline ends came to 5 bases. The germline CDR1 and CDR2 sequences are SGHTA and FQGTGA. The CDR3 is 14 amino acids. CDR3 loop: CASSPSSGANVLTF. The CDR3 DNA sequence: TGTGCCAGCAGCCCCAGCTCTGGGGCCAACGTCCTGACTTTC.

The gene calls are TRBV6-1 and TRBJ2-7, with TRBD1 matching 10 bases. V was pared by 3 bases and J by 3 bases, with 5 bases of the junction left unmatched. The CDR3 consists of 15 residues. Germline V gives CDR1 MNHNS, CDR2 SASEGT. The CDR3 region is CASSEGTGDLYEQYF. The CDR3 DNA is TGTGCCAGCAGTGAGGGGACAGGGGACCTCTACGAGCAGTACTTC.

V and J are TRBV19 and TRBJ2-5; 7 bases fit TRBD1. V lost 4 bases and J lost 2; bases outside the gene matches: 4. The germline V gene encodes CDR1 LNHDA and CDR2 SQIVND (reference sequence). The CDR3 loop spans 14 amino acids. The CDR3 spells CASSTGQNQETQYF. CDR3 DNA: TGTGCCAGTAGTACGGGACAGAATCAAGAGACCCAGTACTTC.

The DNA for the CDR3 is TGTGCCAGTAGTTGGAGTTTAGCGAGCACAGATACGCAGTATTTT. It encodes CASSWSLASTDTQYF. The chain recombines TRBV19 with TRBJ2-3, with a possible D match to TRBD2 (5 bases). Germline V lookup: CDR1 LNHDA, CDR2 SQIVND (reference sequence). This CDR3 is 15 amino acids long. V was shortened by 5 bases and J by 0 bases, with 12 bases between the two germline ends.

Written as DNA, the CDR3 is TGTGCCAGCATGGACAGTAACTCTGGAAACACCATATATTTT. Amino acids: CASMDSNSGNTIYF. The chain links TRBV6-1 to TRBJ1-3, with D perhaps matching TRBD1 (6 bases). The length of the CDR3 is 14 residues. V lost 7 bases, J lost 0 bases, and 10 bases lay in between. CDR1 is MNHNS, CDR2 SASEGT, per germline.

The chain is built from TRBV5-1 and TRBJ1-5; possibly TRBD1 for D (5 bases). The germline V and J ends were trimmed by 1 base and 0 bases, with 8 bases remaining between them. This CDR3 is 15 amino acids long. The germline V gene encodes CDR1 SGHRS and CDR2 YFSETQ. The CDR3 loop is CASSLQGYSNQPQHF. The CDR3 coding sequence is TGCGCCAGCAGCTTGCAGGGTTATAGCAATCAGCCCCAGCATTTT.

J is TRBJ2-5 and V is TRBV5-6; weak D call: TRBD2 (6 bases). This CDR3 contains 15 residues. V was clipped by 4 bases and J by 2 bases, with 15 bases between them. The V gene's germline CDR1 is SGHDT and CDR2 YYEEEE. The CDR3 here is CASSNRGLIQETQYF. For the CDR3, the DNA is TGTGCCAGCAGCAATCGGGGACTGATTCAAGAGACCCAGTACTTC.

CDR3 DNA sequence: TGTGCCAGCAGCGGAACGGGAGGCTCGAGCTCCTACAATGAGCAGTTCTTC. Its translation: CASSGTGGSSSYNEQFF. The chain has TRBV9 and TRBJ2-1, with 7 bases matching TRBD2. CDR3 length: 17 amino acids. J lost 0 bases, V lost 3 bases, and 9 bases had no gene match. Germline loops: CDR1 SGDLS, CDR2 YYNGEE.

This clone appeared a single time. The chain combines TRBV3-1 (or the pseudogene TRBV3-2) with TRBJ1-4; 7 bases match TRBD1. The CDR3 length is 15 residues. With 4 bases clipped from V and 1 base from J, the junction kept 3 bases outside the gene matches. Looked up from germline, CDR1 is LGHDT and CDR2 is YNNKEL (reference sequence). CDR3 sequence (DNA): TGTGCCAGCAGCCGGGGACAGAGAACTAATGAAAAACTGTTTTTT. It codes for CASSRGQRTNEKLFF.

The CDR3 loop is CAWRTGMNTEAFF. The CDR3 coding sequence is TGTGCCTGGAGAACGGGGATGAACACTGAAGCTTTCTTT. This chain joins TRBV30 and TRBJ1-1, with D uncertain. Germline loops: CDR1 GTSNPN, CDR2 SVGIG (reference sequence). The CDR3 runs 13 residues. V lost 3 bases and J 0 bases, leaving 8 bases between the germline ends.

The chain carries TRBV28 and TRBJ1-5; D perhaps matches TRBD1 (6 bases). Germline V gives CDR1 MDHEN, CDR2 SYDVKM. V lost 9 bases and J lost 1, with 13 bases in between. The CDR3 is made up of 14 amino acids. The DNA for the CDR3 is TGTGCCAGTCTTATCGGGACAAGCAATCAGCCCCAGCATTTT. Translated: CASLIGTSNQPQHF.

This chain links TRBV19 with TRBJ2-1, with 8 nucleotides matching TRBD1. J lost 2 bases, V lost 3 bases, and 6 bases had no gene match. This CDR3 region has 16 residues. Germline V gene lookup returns CDR1 LNHDA and CDR2 SQIVND (reference sequence). The CDR3 nucleotides read TGTGCCAGTAGTATTGATCCAGGGGGCCCCTACAATGAGCAGTTCTTC. Its protein is CASSIDPGGPYNEQFF. Based on the CDR3 plus reference TRBV19 and TRBJ2-1, the full variable domain is DGGITQSPKYLFRKEGQNVTLSCEQNLNHDAMYWYRQDPGQGLRLIYYSQIVNDFQKGDIAEGYSVSREKKESFPLTVTSAQKNPTAFYLCASSIDPGGPYNEQFFGPGTRLTVL.

This chain links TRBV5-1 with TRBJ2-1; D perhaps matches TRBD1 (6 bases). The length of the CDR3 is 14 residues. Germline assignment: CDR1 SGHRS and CDR2 YFSETQ. Trimming cost V 2 bases and J 10 bases, with 16 bases left between them. The DNA of the CDR3 is TGCGCCAGCAGCTTCCGCCAGGGTACAGGGGAGCAGTTCTTC. It encodes CASSFRQGTGEQFF.

The chain employs TRBV5-8 and TRBJ2-3, with D perhaps matching TRBD1 (5 bases). From germline, CDR1 is SGHTS and CDR2 YDEGEE. V was clipped by 1 base and J by 1 base, with 10 bases between them. The CDR3 is 15 amino acids. CDR3 in DNA: TGTGCCAGCAGCTTGAGAAGGGGTGGCACAGATACGCAGTATTTT. Protein: CASSLRRGGTDTQYF.

The V gene is TRBV20-1, the J gene TRBJ2-4; D unclear. This CDR3 region has 12 residues. Trimming stripped 3 bases from V and 9 bases from J, with 12 bases between. Germline loops: CDR1 DFQATT, CDR2 SNEGSKA (reference sequence). The CDR3 here is CSASVAHSIQYF. The CDR3, as DNA: TGCAGTGCTAGTGTCGCCCATAGCATTCAGTACTTC.

The V call is TRBV12-5, the J call TRBJ2-2, with D possibly TRBD1 on 5 matching bases. Germline V gene lookup returns CDR1 LGHNT and CDR2 FRNRAP. V lost 6 bases, J lost 3 bases, and 23 bases lay in between. This CDR3 has 18 residues. For the CDR3, the DNA is TGTGCTAGTGGCCGTGGTAGGACAAGGGGTCGGGACACCGGGGAGCTGTTTTTT. Protein sequence: CASGRGRTRGRDTGELFF.

This clone was seen a single time. Here the CDR3 reads CASNREGLYGYTF. As DNA, the CDR3 is TGTGCCAGCAATAGGGAGGGGTTGTATGGCTACACCTTC. This sequence joins TRBV2 and TRBJ1-2; the D gene is possibly TRBD1 (5 bases). V was clipped by 7 bases and J by 5 bases, with 14 bases between them. This CDR3 contains 13 residues. In germline, CDR1 is SNHLY, CDR2 FYNNEI. The variable domain in full, completed from reference TRBV2 and TRBJ1-2, reads EPEVTQTPSHQVTQMGQEVILRCVPISNHLYFYWYRQILGQKVEFLVSFYNNEISEKSEIFDDQFSVERPDGSNFTLKIRSTKLEDSAMYFCASNREGLYGYTFGSGTRLTVV.

The V call is TRBV9, the J call TRBJ1-4, with TRBD1 matching over 7 bases. V trimming: 2 bases; J trimming: 5 bases; junction bases outside the gene matches: 3. CDR1 SGDLS and CDR2 YYNGEE come from the germline V gene. CDR3 length: 14 residues. The CDR3 nucleotides read TGTGCCAGCAGCGTCGGGACAGTAAATGAAAAACTGTTTTTT. Its translation: CASSVGTVNEKLFF.